The clone carrying this T cell receptor (beta chain) turned up a few times. The data derive from a study of blood T cells in healthy people across ages. The CDR3 is made up of 15 amino acids. CDR1 SGHVS and CDR2 FQNEAQ come from the germline V gene. The V and J ends lost 0 bases and 0 bases respectively, with 8 bases between them. A J-beta primer mix and a sample-barcoded 5' primer were used in a second PCR of about 7 to 12 cycles. Via MiXCR, TCRdb re-called the 5' RACE reads, giving one row per CDR3 protein. The sample has a few hundred thousand distinct CDR3 sequences, approximately 25% seen once. V is TRBV7-8 and J is TRBJ1-2; tentatively, D is TRBD1 (6 bases). This sequence was found in a woman aged 70-85 years in good health. Sequencing used blood. The CDR3 loop reads CASSLAQGPNYGYTF. CDR3 bases: TGTGCCAGCAGCTTAGCGCAGGGGCCTAACTATGGCTACACCTTC.